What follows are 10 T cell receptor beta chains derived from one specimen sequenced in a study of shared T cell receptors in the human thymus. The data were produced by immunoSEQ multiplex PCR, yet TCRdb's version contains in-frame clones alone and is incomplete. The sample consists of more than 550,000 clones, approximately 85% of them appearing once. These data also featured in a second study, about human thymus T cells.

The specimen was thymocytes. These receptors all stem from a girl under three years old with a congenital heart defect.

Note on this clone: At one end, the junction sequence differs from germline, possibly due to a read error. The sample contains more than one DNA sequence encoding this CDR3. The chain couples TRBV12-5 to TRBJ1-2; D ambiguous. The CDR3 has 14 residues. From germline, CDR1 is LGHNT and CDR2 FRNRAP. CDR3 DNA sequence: TGTGCTAGTGGTCGGGAGTACCTCGCGGGTGGCTACACTTTC. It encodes CASGREYLAGGYTF.

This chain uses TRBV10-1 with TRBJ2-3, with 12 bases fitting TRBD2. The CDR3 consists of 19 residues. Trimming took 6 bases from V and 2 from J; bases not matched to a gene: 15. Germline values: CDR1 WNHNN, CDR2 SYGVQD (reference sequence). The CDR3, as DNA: TGCGCCAGCAGGCCTGAATCCGGGACTAGCGGGTCCGACACAGATACGCAGTATTTT. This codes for CASRPESGTSGSDTDTQYF.

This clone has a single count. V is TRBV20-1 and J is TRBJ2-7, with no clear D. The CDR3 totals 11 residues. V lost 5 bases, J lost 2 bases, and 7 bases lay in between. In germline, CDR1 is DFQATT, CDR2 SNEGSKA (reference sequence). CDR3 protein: CSAATTYEQYF. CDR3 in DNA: TGCAGTGCTGCCACAACCTACGAGCAGTACTTC.

CDR3 in amino acids: CASSLSLGTGETPLHF. CDR3 DNA sequence: TGTGCCAGCAGCTTATCTCTTGGGACAGGGGAAACACCCCTCCACTTT. The chain links TRBV11-2 to TRBJ1-6; 10 nucleotides match TRBD1. V shed 2 bases, J shed 11 bases, and the junction held 9 bases outside the gene matches. The CDR3 length is 16 residues. Per germline, CDR1 SGHAT and CDR2 FQNNGV.

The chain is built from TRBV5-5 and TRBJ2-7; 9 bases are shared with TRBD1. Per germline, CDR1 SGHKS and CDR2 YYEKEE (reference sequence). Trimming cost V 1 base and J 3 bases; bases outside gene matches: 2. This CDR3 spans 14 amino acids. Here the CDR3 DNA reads TGTGCCAGCAGCTTGATGGGACAGGGCTACGAGCAGTACTTC. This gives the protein CASSLMGQGYEQYF.

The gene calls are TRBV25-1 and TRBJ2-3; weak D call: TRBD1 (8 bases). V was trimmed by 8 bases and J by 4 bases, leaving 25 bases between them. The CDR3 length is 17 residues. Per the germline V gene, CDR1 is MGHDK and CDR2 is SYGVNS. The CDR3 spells CASGDRGPWEGADTQYF. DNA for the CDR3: TGTGCCAGCGGCGACAGGGGTCCTTGGGAGGGCGCAGATACGCAGTATTTT.

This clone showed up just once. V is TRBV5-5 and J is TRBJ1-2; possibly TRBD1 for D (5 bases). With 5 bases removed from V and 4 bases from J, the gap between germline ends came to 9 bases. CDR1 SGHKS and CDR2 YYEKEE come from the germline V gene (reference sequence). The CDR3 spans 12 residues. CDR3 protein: CASSRGRYGYTF. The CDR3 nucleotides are TGTGCCAGCAGTAGGGGTCGCTATGGCTACACCTTC.

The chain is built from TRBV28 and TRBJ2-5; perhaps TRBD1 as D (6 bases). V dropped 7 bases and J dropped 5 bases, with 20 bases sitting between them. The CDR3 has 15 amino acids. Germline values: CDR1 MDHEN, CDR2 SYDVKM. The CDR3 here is CASKGETTSRETQYF. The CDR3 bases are TGTGCCAGCAAGGGGGAGACTACCTCGCGGGAGACCCAGTACTTC.

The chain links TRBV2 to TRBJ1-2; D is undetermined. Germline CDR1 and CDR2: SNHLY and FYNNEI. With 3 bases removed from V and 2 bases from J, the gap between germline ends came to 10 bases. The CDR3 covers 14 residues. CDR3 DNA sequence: TGTGCCAGCAGTGAGGGAGAGGGAAACTATGGCTACACCTTC. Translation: CASSEGEGNYGYTF.

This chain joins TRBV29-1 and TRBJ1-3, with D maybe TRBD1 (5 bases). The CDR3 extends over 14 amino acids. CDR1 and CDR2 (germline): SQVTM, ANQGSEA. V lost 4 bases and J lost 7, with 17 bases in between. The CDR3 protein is CSVVVPGVMNTIYF. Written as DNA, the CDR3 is TGCAGCGTTGTAGTTCCGGGGGTGATGAACACCATATATTTT.